Given below is one T cell receptor (beta chain) in context. It was negative isolation that provided the CD8+ and CD4+ T cells, whereas TEMRA cells were enriched by FACS. Reverse transcription of about 0.5 to 1 ug RNA was carried out with random hexamers. TCRdb reanalysed the immunoSEQ multiplex PCR reads using MiXCR and keeps one entry per CDR3 protein. Of about 120,000 distinct CDR3 sequences in the sample, 85% to 95% were seen once. The data are from a study of CD8 T cells in Susac syndrome. CDR3 length: 15 amino acids. J was trimmed by 6 bases and V by 1 base; bases with no gene match: 9. Germline lookup yields CDR1 DFQATT and CDR2 SNEGSKA (reference sequence).

The sample taken for sequencing was CD8+ T cells from PBMCs. The chain combines TRBV20-1 with TRBJ2-1, with 7 bases matching TRBD2. This TCR came from a human donor in good health. CDR3 DNA: TGCAGTGCTAGAGTTCGGAGCGGGGCTCTCAATGAGCAGTTCTTC. It codes for CSARVRSGALNEQFF.